These 24 T cell receptor beta chains came from one sample sequenced in a study of beta chain features in type 1 diabetes. The whole isolated RNA underwent reverse transcription, so sequencing captured expressed TCRB transcripts. Libraries were prepared by immunoSEQ multiplex PCR; TCRdb keeps only in-frame clonotypes and omits some of them. The data show 40,000 to 45,000 clones, roughly 56% seen once. Sequencing was carried out using Tregs from blood. All receptors come from a woman younger than 30 in good health.

This clone was observed a few times. This CDR3 is CASSLDRMNTEAFF. As DNA, the CDR3 is TGTGCCAGCAGCTTGGACAGGATGAACACTGAAGCTTTCTTT. V is TRBV7-9 and J is TRBJ1-1, with TRBD1 identical over 7 bases. Germline V gene lookup returns CDR1 SEHNR and CDR2 FQNEAQ (reference sequence). The CDR3 is 14 amino acids. The J segment lost 0 bases and the V segment lost 3 bases, leaving 1 base of the junction unmatched.

This clone has a handful of counts. The chain uses TRBV7-2 and TRBJ2-2, with TRBD1 matching over 10 bases. The CDR3 consists of 16 residues. Germline V gene data show CDR1 as SGHTA and CDR2 as FQGNSA. The trim removed 5 bases at V and 4 bases at J, leaving 7 bases unmatched. CDR3 sequence reads: CASSGRQGAVTGELFF. The CDR3 nucleotides are TGTGCCAGCAGCGGCCGACAGGGGGCCGTCACCGGGGAGCTGTTTTTT.

In its sample, this clone was seen a few times. V gene TRBV18 combines with J gene TRBJ2-6, with 7 bases matching TRBD1. Per the germline V gene, CDR1 is KGHSH and CDR2 is LQKENI. The V segment lost 3 bases and the J segment 2 bases; nucleotides outside the gene matches: 4. The CDR3 runs to 16 residues. CDR3 residues: CASSPRDSPGANVLTF. In nucleotides, the CDR3 is TGTGCCAGCTCACCCCGGGACAGCCCTGGGGCCAACGTCCTGACTTTC.

The chain uses TRBV6-5 and TRBJ2-2; 9 positions agree with TRBD1. CDR1 and CDR2 (germline): MNHEY, SVGAGI. Trimming removed 4 bases from V and 3 bases from J; junction bases left unmatched: 0. This CDR3 region has 14 residues. CDR3: CASSWTGDTGELFF. The CDR3 DNA reads as TGTGCCAGCAGTTGGACAGGGGACACCGGGGAGCTGTTTTTT.

The chain uses TRBV15 and TRBJ2-7; 7 positions match TRBD1. The CDR3 is 14 residues long. Looked up from germline, CDR1 is LNHNV and CDR2 is YYDKDF (reference sequence). The junction had 6 bases not matched to a gene; V was cut back by 2 bases and J by 5 bases. CDR3 amino acids: CATSRRTGSNEQYF. The CDR3 DNA reads as TGTGCCACCAGCAGAAGGACAGGTTCCAACGAGCAGTACTTC.

The CDR3 DNA follows: TGTGCCAGCAGTTACTCGACAGCAGGGGTCGAGCAGTACTTC. It codes for CASSYSTAGVEQYF. The chain combines TRBV6-6 with TRBJ2-7; maybe TRBD1 (6 bases). Trimming shortened V by 0 bases and J by 6 bases, and 12 bases separated the two germline ends. Germline loops: CDR1 MNHNY, CDR2 SVGAGI (reference sequence). The CDR3 runs to 14 residues.

The J gene is TRBJ1-3, the V gene TRBV6-5, with unresolved D. The CDR3 runs 15 residues. Germline V CDR1 and CDR2: MNHEY, SVGAGI. V shed 0 bases and J shed 0 bases, with 6 bases lying between them. DNA of the CDR3: TGTGCCAGCAGTTACTCATTGTACTCTGGAAACACCATATATTTT. Its translation is CASSYSLYSGNTIYF.

The rearrangement joins TRBV25-1 to TRBJ1-1; a possible D gene is TRBD1 (5 bases). V was cut by 3 bases and J by 4 bases, with 15 bases left in between. The CDR3 runs 15 residues. CDR1 is MGHDK, CDR2 SYGVNS, per germline. Here the CDR3 reads CASSEGGKGFTEAFF. CDR3 nucleotide sequence: TGTGCCAGCAGTGAGGGGGGGAAGGGTTTCACTGAAGCTTTCTTT.

The CDR3: CASSLSQGLRTDTQYF. The CDR3 DNA is TGTGCCAGCAGCTTGTCCCAGGGCCTCCGCACAGATACGCAGTATTTT. The V call is TRBV5-8, the J call TRBJ2-3, with a weak D call TRBD1 (5 bases). The CDR3 covers 16 residues. Germline CDR1 is SGHTS and CDR2 is YDEGEE. The V end lost 1 base, the J end lost 1 base, and 13 bases lay between the germline ends.

In its sample, this clone was seen once. This sequence joins TRBV28 and TRBJ1-5; D may be TRBD1 (6 bases). With 6 bases removed from V and 6 bases from J, the gap between germline ends came to 18 bases. CDR3 length: 15 residues. From germline, CDR1 is MDHEN and CDR2 SYDVKM. The CDR3 region is CASRAWNRVGQPQHF. The CDR3 nucleotides are TGTGCCAGCAGGGCTTGGAACAGGGTGGGTCAGCCCCAGCATTTT.

This chain joins TRBV29-1 and TRBJ2-7, with 9 bases identical to TRBD1. The trim removed 6 bases at V and 7 bases at J, leaving 19 bases unmatched. CDR1 is SQVTM and CDR2 is ANQGSEA in the germline V gene. The CDR3 spans 16 residues. The DNA of the CDR3 is TGCAGCGTCCGAGGTAGTTTCGGGACAGGGTGGACGGAGCAGTACTTC. This sequence encodes CSVRGSFGTGWTEQYF.

This clone was detected only a few times. The V gene is TRBV14, the J gene TRBJ1-5; weak D call: TRBD1 (5 bases). This CDR3 is built from 13 residues. Trimming pared 1 base from V and 7 bases from J, leaving 8 bases between. Germline CDR1 reads SGHDN; CDR2 reads FVKESK. CDR3 region: CASSQAQGQPQHF. CDR3 nucleotide sequence: TGTGCCAGCAGCCAAGCGCAGGGCCAGCCCCAGCATTTT.

This clone was observed a few times. V and J are TRBV2 and TRBJ1-3, with D possibly TRBD1 on 5 matching bases. The CDR3 length is 15 residues. The germline V gene has CDR1 SNHLY and CDR2 FYNNEI. Trimming cost V 5 bases and J 2 bases, with 13 bases left between them. The CDR3 reads CASSRRGITGNTIYF. CDR3 nucleotide sequence: TGTGCCAGCAGTCGCCGGGGGATCACTGGAAACACCATATATTTT.

The chain employs TRBV7-2 and TRBJ2-5, with a possible D match to TRBD1 (6 bases). With 5 bases removed from V and 4 bases from J, the gap between germline ends came to 11 bases. Germline CDR1 and CDR2: SGHTA and FQGNSA. The CDR3 is 13 residues long. The chain's CDR3 is CASSATGRETQYF. The CDR3 nucleotides are TGTGCCAGCAGCGCAACAGGGCGAGAGACCCAGTACTTC.

This clone was recorded a few times. This rearrangement joins TRBV27 to TRBJ2-7; D may be TRBD2 (6 bases). Germline V CDR1 and CDR2: MNHEY, SMNVEV (reference sequence). The CDR3 is made up of 13 amino acids. Trimming removed 6 bases at V and 0 bases at J, with 9 bases between. Written as DNA, the CDR3 is TGTGCCAGCAGGGCGGGAAACTCCTACGAGCAGTACTTC. This encodes CASRAGNSYEQYF.

The rearrangement joins TRBV28 to TRBJ1-2, with 7 bases identical to TRBD1. Germline V lookup: CDR1 MDHEN, CDR2 SYDVKM. V lost 6 bases and J lost 3; bases outside the gene matches: 7. This CDR3 contains 14 residues. The CDR3 is CASSPTDRDYGYTF. The CDR3 coding sequence is TGTGCCAGCAGCCCTACCGACAGGGACTATGGCTACACCTTC.

The V and J genes are TRBV10-3 and TRBJ2-5; 9 bases agree with TRBD2. The assigned J gene may be wrong: the sequence end matches TRBJ2-7 better. This CDR3 comprises 16 residues. Germline CDR1 reads ENHRY; CDR2 reads SYGVKD. The CDR3 here is CAISAHSGSRSYEQYF. CDR3 nucleotide sequence: TGTGCCATCAGCGCCCATAGCGGGAGTCGCTCCTACGAGCAGTACTTC.

The V gene is TRBV7-2, the J gene TRBJ2-1; 7 nucleotides agree with TRBD1. Germline trimming cut 4 bases from V and 3 bases from J; bases unmatched to any gene: 9. Germline V CDR1 and CDR2: SGHTA, FQGNSA. The CDR3 has 16 amino acids. Written as DNA, the CDR3 is TGTGCCAGCAGCTCCCCCGAGACAGGGAGCTACAATGAGCAGTTCTTC. It encodes CASSSPETGSYNEQFF.

In DNA, the CDR3 is TGTGCCAGCCCCTCGATCGCGAATACGCAGTATTTT. Protein sequence: CASPSIANTQYF. The V gene is TRBV2, the J gene TRBJ2-3; D gene uncertain. The CDR3 covers 12 residues. V lost 8 bases and J lost 7, with 13 bases in between. Germline loops: CDR1 SNHLY, CDR2 FYNNEI.

This clone was seen only a few times. This chain joins TRBV5-1 and TRBJ2-7, with TRBD1 as a possible D gene (6 bases). The germline CDR1 and CDR2 sequences are SGHRS and YFSETQ. This CDR3 is 15 amino acids long. V shed 0 bases and J shed 2 bases, with 12 bases lying between them. CDR3 protein: CASSLDGRDTYEQYF. As DNA, the CDR3 is TGCGCCAGCAGCTTGGATGGCAGGGACACCTACGAGCAGTACTTC.

The chain links TRBV7-9 to TRBJ2-1; the match to TRBD1 covers 9 bases. The CDR3 sequence is 13 residues long. J was trimmed by 16 bases and V by 2 bases; bases with no gene match: 9. CDR1 is SEHNR, CDR2 FQNEAQ, per germline (reference sequence). This chain's CDR3 is CASSLLTGTGLFF. The CDR3, as DNA: TGTGCCAGCAGCTTACTCACCGGGACAGGGCTATTCTTC.

The rearrangement uses TRBV18 and TRBJ2-7; D is perhaps TRBD1 (5 bases). This CDR3 spans 16 amino acids. Trimming removed 3 bases at V and 0 bases at J, with 15 bases between. CDR1 and CDR2 from the germline V gene are KGHSH and LQKENI. CDR3 loop: CASSPTLTDRSYEQYF. As DNA, the CDR3 is TGTGCCAGCTCACCGACCTTGACAGACCGCTCCTACGAGCAGTACTTC.

The chain joins TRBV6-5 to TRBJ2-2, with 9 positions matching TRBD2. Germline assignment: CDR1 MNHEY and CDR2 SVGAGI. J was trimmed by 3 bases and V by 6 bases; bases with no gene match: 5. The length of the CDR3 is 15 residues. This chain's CDR3 is CASRLAGSHTGELFF. Written as DNA, the CDR3 is TGTGCCAGCAGGCTAGCGGGAAGTCACACCGGGGAGCTGTTTTTT.

A few counts support this clone. The V gene is TRBV7-9, the J gene TRBJ2-4, with TRBD1 matching 10 bases. V lost 3 bases, J lost 9 bases, and 11 bases stayed unmatched. Germline CDR1 reads SEHNR; CDR2 reads FQNEAQ (reference sequence). This CDR3 is 16 amino acids long. The CDR3 spells CASSFLTGGAESIQYF. CDR3 DNA sequence: TGTGCCAGCAGCTTTTTGACAGGGGGCGCAGAGAGCATTCAGTACTTC. The full variable domain, with the rest looked up from reference TRBV7-9 and TRBJ2-4, is DTGVSQNPRHKITKRGQNVTFRCDPISEHNRLYWYRQTLGQGPEFLTYFQNEAQLEKSRLLSDRFSAERPKGSFSTLEIQRTEQGDSAMYLCASSFLTGGAESIQYFGAGTRLSVL.